This T cell receptor beta chain comes out of a study of T cells in Graves' hyperthyroidism and ophthalmopathy (dated by TCRdb to between 2018 and 2021). About the investigation overall: Peripheral blood was sampled at the time of initial diagnosis, prior to any treatment. The paper reports TCR Vbeta CDR3 sequencing of over 130 peripheral blood samples: 43 ophthalmopathy, under 80 hyperthyroidism and approximately 17 progressor patients. After sampling, hyperthyroidism patients received methimazole starting at 30 mg daily, and ophthalmopathy patients received high-dose intravenous methylprednisolone. The 90 to 100 discovery patients were randomly split 7:3 into training and test sets. To identify distinguishing TCR V-J signatures, a discovery cohort of 100 or so patients was used, comprising 43 with Graves' ophthalmopathy and some 60 with stable Graves' hyperthyroidism. In about 6 Graves' hyperthyroidism patients, the study also compared T-cell repertoires from thyroid tissue with T-cell repertoires from blood. Whether ophthalmopathy could be predicted prospectively was tested in an independent validation cohort made up of roughly 20 hyperthyroidism patients plus 17 patients who later progressed to ophthalmopathy.

The junction shows trimming of 10 bases on V and 6 bases on J, and the gene matches do not reach 13 bases of it. The CDR3 has 14 amino acids, counting the end cysteine and phenylalanine. This entry keeps only the CDR3 DNA: 42 bases, framed from base 1. CDR1 and CDR2 (MNHNS, SASEGT) derive from the germline V gene. TCR beta CDR3 regions were amplified from RNA transcripts. For the first round of RT-PCR on the TCR CDR3, the HTBI primer set was used together with the Qiagen OneStep RT-PCR kit. Libraries were constructed in a second round of multiplex PCR, after which size selection and purification were performed. The libraries were sequenced on an Illumina HiSeq2000 using paired-end 100 bp reads. Regarding the original processing steps: Raw data were processed with SOAPnuke, discarding reads with adapters, uncalled bases, mean Phred below 15, or no exact constant-primer or identifier match. COPE v1.2.5 was used to merge high-quality paired reads, and clonotypes were defined as unique nucleotide sequences. MiTCR v1.1 was used to align the clonotypes against IMGT TRBV, TRBD and TRBJ reference segments. Only V-J combinations with frequency above 0.0001, covering 99.2% of repertoires, were analysed. The TCS score was defined as F50 (clonal expansion) divided by E x V (chaos), with BLOSUM62-based TCRdist calculated between CDR3 peptides within each V-J. Welch's t-statistics and random forest reduced around 510 V-J features to under 15, which were used in a naive Bayes classifier (R e1071). The raw public reads went through TCRdb reprocessing: fastp at Q25, MiXCR clone calling, in-frame beta chains kept. Rows with one shared CDR3 protein collapse into an entry with the most common genes and DNA. The V and J calls reflect TCRdb's pipeline rather than the authors' work. The sample profile shows 370,000 or so distinct CDR3 sequences; 15% to 19% of them were found once. The biggest ten clones account for about 27% of the sample.

What the work shows at the level of the full study, not this receptor alone: No statistical method was used to set the sample size in advance, and investigators knew the group allocation. Ophthalmopathy was separated from stable hyperthyroidism by a 13 V-J signature model, with 85% to 90% sensitivity and about 81% specificity obtained in cross-validation and 80%/75% obtained in testing. In validation, the model predicted progression to ophthalmopathy with just under 71% sensitivity and 72% to 75% specificity, a median of roughly seven months before onset. Most expanded thyroid clonotypes (frequency above 0.001) were also found in blood, which suggests that blood repertoires may mirror thyroid immune responses.

Hyperthyroidism patients were aged 18 to 65 years and newly diagnosed, with disease duration of less than 2 months. Exclusion was applied to patients with uncontrolled infections, other autoimmune diseases, pregnancy or lactation. Diagnoses were established on the basis of clinical symptoms, serum thyroxine and TRAb, thyroid ultrasound, and orbital computed tomography. Blood from progressor patients was collected at the time of first diagnosis with hyperthyroidism, before any ophthalmopathy symptoms had appeared. PBMCs were isolated from around 10 ml of fresh peripheral blood by Ficoll-Paque density gradient centrifugation. Progressor patients were initially diagnosed with Graves' hyperthyroidism and developed ophthalmopathy during follow-up. Total RNA was extracted using Trizol reagent, and RNA quality was assessed on an Agilent 2100 Bioanalyzer. This clonotype occurred many times. Its antigen target is currently unknown. The input lacks base qualities; no much larger clone sits a single base away.

The receptor was isolated from a young woman with Graves' hyperthyroidism that later progressed to Graves' ophthalmopathy. The chain is encoded by TRBV6-1 joined to TRBJ2-3; TRBD2 aligns with 7 central bases. Sequences were obtained from blood. The CDR3 reads as follows: CATGRPPAGDTQYF. The nucleotides are TGTGCCACGGGCCGTCCACCAGCGGGGGATACGCAGTATTTT.